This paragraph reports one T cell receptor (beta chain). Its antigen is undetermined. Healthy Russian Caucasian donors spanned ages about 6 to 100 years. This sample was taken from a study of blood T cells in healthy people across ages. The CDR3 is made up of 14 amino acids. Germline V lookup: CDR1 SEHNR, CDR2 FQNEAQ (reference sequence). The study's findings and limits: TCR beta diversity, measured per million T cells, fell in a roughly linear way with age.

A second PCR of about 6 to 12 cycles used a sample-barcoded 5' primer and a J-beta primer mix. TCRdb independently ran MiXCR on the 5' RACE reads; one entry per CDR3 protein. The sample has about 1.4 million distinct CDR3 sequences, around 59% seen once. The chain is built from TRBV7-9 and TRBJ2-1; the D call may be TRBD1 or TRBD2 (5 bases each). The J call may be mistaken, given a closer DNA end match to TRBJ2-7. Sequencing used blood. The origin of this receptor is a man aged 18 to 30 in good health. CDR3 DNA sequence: TGTGCCAGCAGCTTAGGGACCGGGGCCAATGAGCAGTACTTC. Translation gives CASSLGTGANEQYF.